This TCR beta chain was recovered during a study of beta chain features in type 1 diabetes (dated by TCRdb to 2017 to 2018). In terms of the full investigation: Mean age, gender distribution, total cell number and subset yield were not different between patients and healthy donors. A total of 100 million to 110 million sorted cells were examined across all samples, and a strong correlation was observed between cell number per subset and RNA yield. In the study, TCRB repertoires of sorted circulating CD4+ T cell subsets from recently diagnosed type 1 diabetes patients were compared with those of matched healthy donors. Regulatory and stem cell-like memory subsets were isolated from only 8 patients and 8 healthy donors, whereas naive and central memory subsets came from all 30 or so donors. Broader findings and caveats from the paper: Naive, central memory and regulatory TCRB repertoires appeared to be more similar among patients than among healthy donors. Because cDNA was sequenced instead of genomic DNA, activated cells with high expression could be over-represented, although the groups did not differ in activation or CD3 levels. Because the HLA sub-analyses included only small numbers of individuals, any influence of HLA type on TCRB rearrangement was left unresolved. Shorter templates might be favored by PCR, yet because patient and control samples were amplified and corrected together, any such skew would affect both groups equally. Fewer insertions and more nucleotide deletions at VDJ recombination sites were observed in patients with type 1 diabetes, implying thymic rearrangement abnormalities. A moderate but significant shortening of TCRB CDR3 length was observed in type 1 diabetes patients in all four CD4+ subsets.

The entire amount of isolated RNA was reverse transcribed using the High Capacity cDNA Reverse Transcription Kit, so the sequenced TCRB transcripts were expressed ones. Deep immunoSEQ sequencing was performed on naive, central memory and regulatory T cell samples, with an average of approximately 3.9 million total reads per sample. Sorted cells were lysed in RLT buffer and RNA was extracted with DNase-treated RNeasy Micro or Mini kits, depending on cell number. To prevent cross-contamination, each cell subset was processed individually, whereas patient and healthy donor samples were processed jointly. Using the immunoSEQ multiplex PCR, TCRB sequences were amplified from cDNA into 87-bp fragments spanning the CDR3 region. Amplicons were sequenced on the Illumina HiSeq platform. As for how the authors treated the data: Synthetic template baselines were used to correct PCR bias computationally, reads within Hamming distance 2 were collapsed, and singletons that could not be merged were discarded. Reads were aligned to IMGT to assign V, D and J genes, CDR3 length, and insertions or deletions at six rearrangement sites. Clonotype counts were normalized to sorted cell number within each subset before computing true diversity and Gini coefficients with the tcR R package. The overlap coefficient, calculated on TCRB nucleotide sequences, was used to measure repertoire sharing. As a proxy for the pre-selection repertoire, out-of-frame TCRB sequences from naive cells were analyzed. Held by TCRdb, this immuneACCESS table contains in-frame sequences only and omits some clones. Under half of the omission traces to an unresolved V gene where checked; the cause of the rest is unknown. The V and J calls and clone size come from that table; D and trimming were worked out from the DNA. The sample table shows 600,000 to 700,000 clones, and around 12% are seen once. Of the sample, over 0.1% is held by the ten largest clones.

Each donor gave one peripheral blood draw, roughly 0.11 L on average, collected into heparinised tubes. Naive, central memory, regulatory and stem cell-like memory CD4+ T cells were sorted on a BD FACSAria II using a panel including CD45RO, CCR7, CD25, CD127, CD95 and CD27. Every sorted population had a purity above 95%. PBMCs were separated immediately by Lymphoprep density gradient centrifugation and were stained directly, without being cultured. So that batch effects would be minimized, each experiment stained and sorted samples in pairs, pairing one healthy donor with one patient. Its CDR3 holds 15 amino acids, cysteine through phenylalanine. Here the CDR3 DNA is all that survives: 45 bases in frame from base 1. Reading the germline V gene gives CDR1 SGHTA and CDR2 FQGNSA. At the junction V is shortened by 1 base and J by 5 bases; bases outside the gene matches: 4. Of note for this clone: The antigen it binds to is not known. No per-base quality is available; no much larger clone lies one base away.

The clonotype originates from a man in his thirties or forties with type 1 diabetes. Sequencing was done on a sample of naive CD4+ T cells from blood. Explained via the paper, the cell subset or site label denotes: true naive CD4+ T cells. This chain joins TRBV7-2 to TRBJ2-5, and TRBD2 aligns with 10 junction nucleotides. In nucleotide form, the sequence is TGTGCCAGCAGCTTAGTGCTAGCGGGGGATGAGACCCAGTACTTC. It codes for CASSLVLAGDETQYF.